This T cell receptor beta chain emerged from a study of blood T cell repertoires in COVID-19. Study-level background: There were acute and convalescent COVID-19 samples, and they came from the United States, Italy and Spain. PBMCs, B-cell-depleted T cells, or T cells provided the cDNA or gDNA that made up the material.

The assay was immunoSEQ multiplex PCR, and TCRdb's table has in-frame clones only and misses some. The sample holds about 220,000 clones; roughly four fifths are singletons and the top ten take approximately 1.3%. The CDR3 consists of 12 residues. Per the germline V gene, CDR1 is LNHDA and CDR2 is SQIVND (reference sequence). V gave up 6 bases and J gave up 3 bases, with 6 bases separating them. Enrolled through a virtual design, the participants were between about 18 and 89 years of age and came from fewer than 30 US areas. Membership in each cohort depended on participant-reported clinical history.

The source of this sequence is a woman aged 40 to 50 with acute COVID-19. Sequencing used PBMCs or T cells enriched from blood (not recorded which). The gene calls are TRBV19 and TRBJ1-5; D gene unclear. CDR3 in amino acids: CASRALNQPQHF. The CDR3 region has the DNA TGTGCCAGTAGGGCCCTCAATCAGCCCCAGCATTTT.